Sequencing of this T cell receptor beta chain was carried out in a study of blood T cell repertoires in COVID-19. Across the whole study: Collection of acute and convalescent COVID-19 samples took place in the United States, Italy and Spain.

This CDR3 is 15 amino acids long. Unmatched junction bases numbered 6, after V lost 1 base and J lost 8 bases. The V gene's germline CDR1 is SGHTA and CDR2 FQGNSA. Authors' methods: Estimates of nucleated cell counts were drawn from the amplification of reference gene primers. This table comes from immunoSEQ multiplex PCR, and its TCRdb copy is limited to in-frame clones, with some not included. D and trimming come from the DNA, and the V and J calls and clone size come from that table. The data show a few hundred thousand clones, with approximately 89% seen just once and roughly 4.8% held by the top ten.

The sequence derives from a woman aged 40 to 50 who had recovered from COVID-19. What was sequenced was peripheral blood. The chain joins TRBV7-2 to TRBJ2-4; TRBD2 matches 9 bases. The CDR3 protein is CASSLGSGGADIQYF. The CDR3 DNA follows: TGTGCCAGCAGCTTAGGTAGCGGGGGAGCTGACATTCAGTACTTC.